These 22 T cell receptor beta chains were all obtained from the same sample, sequenced in a study of blood T cell repertoires in COVID-19. Some clones are missing from TCRdb's copy, which holds only in-frame ones; the method was immunoSEQ multiplex PCR. The sample has under 300,000 clones, 80% to 90% seen once; the top ten hold about 4%. Sequencing input: peripheral blood. The receptors were sampled from a man aged 50-60 years with acute or convalescent COVID-19.

The CDR3 DNA follows: TGTGCCAGCAGCCAAGATGGGAGGGCGAGAACTAATGAAAAACTGTTTTTT. Its protein product is CASSQDGRARTNEKLFF. This rearrangement joins TRBV3-1 (or the pseudogene TRBV3-2) to TRBJ1-4, with unresolved D. The V end was cut by 0 bases, the J end by 1 base, with 12 bases between. Germline loops: CDR1 LGHDT, CDR2 YNNKEL (reference sequence). CDR3 size: 17 residues.

This chain uses TRBV7-9 with TRBJ2-2; D is ambiguous. With 3 bases removed from V and 6 bases from J, the gap between germline ends came to 5 bases. Germline CDR1 SEHNR, CDR2 FQNEAQ (reference sequence). This CDR3 comprises 12 residues. The CDR3 is CASSLAPGELFF. DNA of the CDR3: TGTGCCAGCAGCTTGGCCCCCGGGGAGCTGTTTTTT.

This rearrangement joins TRBV6-5 to TRBJ1-1, with no clear D. Trimming took 2 bases from V and 1 from J, leaving 5 bases between them. CDR3 length equals 13 residues. The germline V gene has CDR1 MNHEY and CDR2 SVGAGI. CDR3: CASSYPGNTEAFF. The CDR3 DNA reads as TGTGCCAGCAGTTACCCGGGGAACACTGAAGCTTTCTTT.

A note on this clone: Different DNA sequences within this sample yield the same CDR3. The chain is built from TRBV5-5 and TRBJ1-1; 7 bases align to TRBD1. The CDR3 runs 13 residues. CDR1 is SGHKS, CDR2 YYEKEE, per germline (reference sequence). The trim removed 5 bases at V and 1 base at J, leaving 2 bases unmatched. CDR3 residues: CASSRQGNTEAFF. The CDR3, as DNA: TGTGCCAGCAGTAGACAGGGGAACACTGAAGCTTTCTTT.

J is TRBJ2-1 and V is TRBV11-2, with a tentative D call TRBD2 (6 bases). Germline loops: CDR1 SGHAT, CDR2 FQNNGV. The V end lost 6 bases, the J end lost 7 bases, and 10 bases lay between the germline ends. The CDR3 spans 12 residues. CDR3 sequence reads: CASREGWNEQFF. The CDR3 DNA reads as TGTGCCAGCAGGGAGGGGTGGAATGAGCAGTTCTTC.

This chain links TRBV29-1 with TRBJ1-2; the match to TRBD1 covers 9 bases. V was pared by 7 bases and J by 7 bases, with 10 bases of the junction left unmatched. CDR3 size: 13 residues. Germline lookup yields CDR1 SQVTM and CDR2 ANQGSEA. The CDR3 reads CSAWTGDVRGYTF. The CDR3 nucleotides read TGCAGCGCATGGACAGGGGACGTTCGTGGCTACACCTTC.

The chain joins TRBV7-3 to TRBJ2-1, with 11 bases identical to TRBD2. V shed 4 bases and J 8 bases; nucleotides not matched to a gene: 10. CDR3 length equals 16 residues. CDR1 and CDR2 (germline): SGHTA, FQGTGA. This CDR3 reads CASSSSSGGSVHEQFF. For the CDR3, the DNA is TGTGCCAGCAGCTCCTCTAGCGGGGGGTCGGTCCATGAGCAGTTCTTC.

The chain's CDR3 is CASSLMGGLIQYEQYF. CDR3 nucleotides: TGTGCCAGCAGTTTAATGGGGGGACTGATCCAGTACGAGCAGTACTTC. The chain couples TRBV27 to TRBJ2-7; D perhaps matches TRBD2 (6 bases). The CDR3 length is 16 residues. Trimming stripped 2 bases from V and 4 bases from J, with 18 bases between. Per the germline V gene, CDR1 is MNHEY and CDR2 is SMNVEV (reference sequence).

The V call is TRBV2, the J call TRBJ2-7, with 11 bases fitting TRBD1. The V gene end was trimmed by 3 bases and the J gene end by 3 bases; junction bases not matched to a gene: 4. CDR3 length: 15 amino acids. Germline loops: CDR1 SNHLY, CDR2 FYNNEI. The DNA of the CDR3 is TGTGCCAGCAGTGACCCGGGACAGGGGGACTACGAGCAGTACTTC. It is translated as CASSDPGQGDYEQYF.

The chain links TRBV10-1 to TRBJ2-3; 12 nucleotides match TRBD2. J lost 6 bases, V lost 2 bases, and 6 bases had no gene match. This CDR3 contains 16 residues. The V gene's germline CDR1 is WNHNN and CDR2 SYGVQD (reference sequence). The CDR3 DNA sequence: TGCGCCAGCAGTGAGACCCTAGCGGGAGGGCCGGATACGCAGTATTTT. Protein sequence: CASSETLAGGPDTQYF.

The chain links TRBV21-1 to TRBJ2-1; the D segment call TRBD1 is taken from the table without a DNA check. TRBV21-1 represents a pseudogene. The CDR3 is made up of 15 amino acids. Here the CDR3 reads CASENRQRPYNEQFF. CDR3 nucleotide sequence: TGTGCCAGCGAGAACCGACAGCGCCCCTACAATGAGCAGTTCTTC.

V usage is TRBV12-3 or TRBV12-4 and J usage is TRBJ1-2, with no clear D. The CDR3 runs 13 residues. Trimming pared 5 bases from V and 1 base from J, leaving 8 bases between. In DNA form, the CDR3 reads TGTGCCAGCAGTCCCGGGATTAACTATGGCTACACCTTC. It is translated as CASSPGINYGYTF.

This chain uses TRBV7-2 with TRBJ1-1; D perhaps matches TRBD1 (6 bases). Germline CDR1 and CDR2: SGHTA and FQGNSA. CDR3 length: 16 amino acids. The V end lost 2 bases, the J end lost 3 bases, and 16 bases lay between the germline ends. Written as DNA, the CDR3 is TGTGCCAGCAGCTTACCGCCGAACAGGGATTACACTGAAGCTTTCTTT. It is translated as CASSLPPNRDYTEAFF.

The chain combines TRBV19 with TRBJ2-6; tentative D call: TRBD2 (5 bases). Germline V gene sequence: CDR1 LNHDA, CDR2 SQIVND (reference sequence). V was trimmed by 10 bases and J by 1 base, leaving 11 bases between them. This CDR3 is 14 amino acids long. CDR3 DNA sequence: TGTGCCACCAGACGGGGATCTGGGGCCAACGTCCTGACTTTC. This codes for CATRRGSGANVLTF.

The chain employs TRBV4-1 and TRBJ2-7; 9 bases are a match to TRBD1. V was clipped by 4 bases and J by 4 bases; unmatched bases: 5. Germline assignment: CDR1 MGHRA and CDR2 YSYEKL. This CDR3 has 14 amino acids. For the CDR3, the DNA is TGCGCCAGCAGCCCCCGGGACAGGGAGTACGAGCAGTACTTC. This sequence encodes CASSPRDREYEQYF.

This clone turned up a few times. The genes are TRBV7-9 and TRBJ2-7; a weak D match, TRBD2 (6 bases). Germline-derived CDR1 and CDR2 are SEHNR and FQNEAQ (reference sequence). The V end lost 0 bases, the J end lost 3 bases, and 9 bases lay between the germline ends. The CDR3 loop spans 14 amino acids. The CDR3 sequence is CASSLARDGYEQYF. In DNA form, the CDR3 reads TGTGCCAGCAGCTTAGCGCGGGACGGCTACGAGCAGTACTTC.

The rearrangement joins TRBV5-1 to TRBJ2-1; 14 bases agree with TRBD2. V lost 4 bases to trimming and J lost 5 bases; unmatched junction nucleotides: 5. Germline CDR1 reads SGHRS; CDR2 reads YFSETQ. The CDR3 loop spans 16 amino acids. CDR3 sequence (DNA): TGCGCCAGCAGCACTACGGGACTAGCGGGAGACAATGAGCAGTTCTTC. Translation: CASSTTGLAGDNEQFF.

The chain recombines TRBV5-4 with TRBJ1-1, with 7 nucleotides matching TRBD1. This CDR3 spans 15 amino acids. Per germline, CDR1 SGHNT and CDR2 YYREEE (reference sequence). V lost 3 bases, J lost 0 bases, and 5 bases stayed unmatched. CDR3 in DNA: TGTGCCAGCAGCTACCTAACAGGGGTGAACACTGAAGCTTTCTTT. Encoded protein: CASSYLTGVNTEAFF. Complete variable domain (other parts from reference TRBV5-4 and TRBJ1-1): ETGVTQSPTHLIKTRGQQVTLRCSSQSGHNTVSWYQQALGQGPQFIFQYYREEENGRGNFPPRFSGLQFPNYSSELNVNALELDDSALYLCASSYLTGVNTEAFFGQGTRLTVV.

The rearrangement uses TRBV9 and TRBJ1-3, with D uncertain. The V gene lost 4 bases and the J gene lost 7 bases, with 9 bases spanning the gap. Per germline, CDR1 SGDLS and CDR2 YYNGEE. The CDR3 has 12 amino acids. Here the CDR3 reads CASSSLRNTIYF. The CDR3 bases are TGTGCCAGCAGCTCCCTGAGGAACACCATATATTTT.

The rearrangement uses TRBV19 and TRBJ1-5; 8 bases agree with TRBD1. The CDR3 sequence is 15 residues long. With V trimmed by 9 bases and J by 5 bases, 12 bases remained unmatched. The germline gives CDR1 LNHDA, CDR2 SQIVND (reference sequence). CDR3 loop: CASRRAAGGDQPQHF. The CDR3 DNA follows: TGTGCCAGCCGGAGGGCGGCAGGGGGCGATCAGCCCCAGCATTTT.

This chain links TRBV5-4 with TRBJ1-2; TRBD1 matches at 9 bases. Trimming cost V 4 bases and J 3 bases; bases outside gene matches: 7. The CDR3 runs to 15 residues. CDR1 SGHNT and CDR2 YYREEE come from the germline V gene (reference sequence). CDR3 sequence: CASSTKQGADYGYTF. The CDR3 DNA sequence: TGTGCCAGCAGCACAAAACAGGGGGCGGACTATGGCTACACCTTC. Full variable domain (outside the CDR3, taken from reference TRBV5-4 and TRBJ1-2): ETGVTQSPTHLIKTRGQQVTLRCSSQSGHNTVSWYQQALGQGPQFIFQYYREEENGRGNFPPRFSGLQFPNYSSELNVNALELDDSALYLCASSTKQGADYGYTFGSGTRLTVV.

This rearrangement joins TRBV4-1 to TRBJ1-2; weak D call: TRBD1 (6 bases). Trimming shortened V by 0 bases and J by 8 bases, and 16 bases separated the two germline ends. Germline V gives CDR1 MGHRA, CDR2 YSYEKL. The CDR3 consists of 15 residues. The CDR3 is CASSQEGGMGLGYTF. The CDR3 nucleotides are TGCGCCAGCAGCCAAGAAGGGGGAATGGGGTTGGGCTACACCTTC.